Listed here is a single TCR beta chain. The sample belongs to a study of identical twins. TCRdb called the 5' RACE reads again in MiXCR, with one record for every CDR3 protein. The sample shows fewer than 900,000 distinct CDR3 sequences, about 20% of them seen only once. The CDR3 loop spans 12 amino acids. Germline V gene lookup returns CDR1 SGHNT and CDR2 YYREEE (reference sequence). Trimming took 10 bases from V and 2 from J, leaving 12 bases between them. Another study also made use of these data, one on T cells expressing NK-cell markers.

The chain couples TRBV5-4 to TRBJ2-5; D tentatively fits TRBD1 or TRBD2 (5 bases each). Sequencing used PBMCs. The sequence came from a woman aged 18 to 35 in good health. CDR3 loop: CAPGTRQETQYF. Written as DNA, the CDR3 is TGTGCCCCCGGGACCCGACAAGAGACCCAGTACTTC. The variable domain in full, with the rest retrieved from reference TRBV5-4 and TRBJ2-5, is ETGVTQSPTHLIKTRGQQVTLRCSSQSGHNTVSWYQQALGQGPQFIFQYYREEENGRGNFPPRFSGLQFPNYSSELNVNALELDDSALYLCAPGTRQETQYFGPGTRLLVL.